Given below is one T cell receptor beta chain in context. Its antigen is unidentified. CDR1 and CDR2 (germline): MNHEY, SMNVEV (reference sequence). The CDR3 spans 15 residues. Trimming at V came to 6 bases and at J to 4 bases, leaving 10 bases not matched to a gene. This specimen belongs to a study of T-cell reconstitution after alpha-beta-depleted transplantation in children. Study outcomes and limitations: The main origin of T-cell counts and diversity one year after transplant was newly produced T cells. Elevated TCRbeta diversity at day 60 was traced, in some patients, to surviving recipient T cells and thymic progenitors. In patients about two months after transplant, alpha-beta T cells reportedly arose from several hundred expanded graft clones.

During its preparation, the TCRbeta library received unique molecular identifiers. Using its own MiXCR run on the PCR reads, TCRdb lists one record per CDR3 protein. The sample yields hundreds of thousands of distinct CDR3 sequences, 10% to 15% seen once. Sequences were derived from PBMCs, mostly from graft donor cells, sampled 360 days after TCRalphabeta/CD19-depleted stem cell transplant. The J gene is TRBJ2-7, the V gene TRBV27; TRBD2 matches 9 bases. The receptor was isolated from a male patient under 18 who had a stem cell transplant for acute myeloid leukemia, so the T cells may come from the graft donor. The CDR3 DNA sequence: TGTGCCAGCAGACCTAGCGGGACCTGGATGTACGAGCAGTACTTC. It is translated as CASRPSGTWMYEQYF.